One T cell receptor (beta chain) is described in this entry. Only in-frame clones appear in the TCRdb table, and some are missing; sequencing was by immunoSEQ multiplex PCR. Of about 53,000 clones listed, around 83% are singletons. These data belong to a study of technical replicates of blood from four donors. V gave up 5 bases and J gave up 0 bases, with 13 bases separating them. The germline V gene has CDR1 SEHNR and CDR2 FQNEAQ (reference sequence). The CDR3 extends over 16 amino acids. The sequenced sample was PBMCs. The TCR sequence derives from a human donor in good health. Some clones in this sample may be carry-over from other donors' samples. The V and J genes are TRBV7-9 and TRBJ1-4, with D tentatively TRBD1 (6 bases). CDR3 sequence reads: CASSARDTATNEKLFF. The CDR3 nucleotides are TGTGCCAGCAGCGCTCGGGACACTGCAACTAATGAAAAACTGTTTTTT.